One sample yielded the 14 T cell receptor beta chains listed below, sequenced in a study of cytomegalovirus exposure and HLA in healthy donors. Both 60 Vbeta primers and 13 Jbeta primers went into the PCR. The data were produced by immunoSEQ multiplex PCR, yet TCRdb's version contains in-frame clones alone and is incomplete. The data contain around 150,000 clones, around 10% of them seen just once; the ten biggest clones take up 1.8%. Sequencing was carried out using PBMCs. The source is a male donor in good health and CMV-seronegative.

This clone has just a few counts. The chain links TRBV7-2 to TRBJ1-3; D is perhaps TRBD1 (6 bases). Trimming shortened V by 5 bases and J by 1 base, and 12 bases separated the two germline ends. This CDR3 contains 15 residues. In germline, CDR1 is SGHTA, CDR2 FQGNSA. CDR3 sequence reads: CASSQPGVSGNTIYF. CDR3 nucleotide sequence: TGTGCCAGCAGCCAACCAGGGGTATCTGGAAACACCATATATTTT.

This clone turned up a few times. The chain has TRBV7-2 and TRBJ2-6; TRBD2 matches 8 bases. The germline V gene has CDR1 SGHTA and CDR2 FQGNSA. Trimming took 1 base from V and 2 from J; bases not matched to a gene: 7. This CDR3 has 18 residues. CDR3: CASSLVEPGGTGANVLTF. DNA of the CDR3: TGTGCCAGCAGCTTAGTGGAGCCGGGAGGGACTGGGGCCAACGTCCTGACTTTC. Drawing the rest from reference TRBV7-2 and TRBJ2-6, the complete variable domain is GAGVSQSPSNKVTEKGKDVELRCDPISGHTALYWYRQSLGQGLEFLIYFQGNSAPDKSGLPSDRFSAERTGGSVSTLTIQRTQQEDSAVYLCASSLVEPGGTGANVLTFGAGSRLTVL.

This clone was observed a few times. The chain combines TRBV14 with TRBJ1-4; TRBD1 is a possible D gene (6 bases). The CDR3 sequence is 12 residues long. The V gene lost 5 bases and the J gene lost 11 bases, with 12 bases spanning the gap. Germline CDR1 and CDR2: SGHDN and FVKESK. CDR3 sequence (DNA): TGTGCCAGCAGCTTCTCGAGGGGGAAACTGTTTTTT. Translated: CASSFSRGKLFF.

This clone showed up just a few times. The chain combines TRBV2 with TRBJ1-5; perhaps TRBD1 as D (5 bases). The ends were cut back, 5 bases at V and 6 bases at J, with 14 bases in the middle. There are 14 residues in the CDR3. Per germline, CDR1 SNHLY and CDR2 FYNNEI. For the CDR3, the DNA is TGTGCCAGCAGTATGGGCAGGGAGGGTCAGCCCCAGCATTTT. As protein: CASSMGREGQPQHF.

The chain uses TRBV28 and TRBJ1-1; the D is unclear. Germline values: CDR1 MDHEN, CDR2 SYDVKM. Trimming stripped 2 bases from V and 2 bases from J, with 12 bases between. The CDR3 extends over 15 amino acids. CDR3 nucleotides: TGTGCCAGCAGTTTAATGGCAGAGGCAAACACTGAAGCTTTCTTT. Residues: CASSLMAEANTEAFF.

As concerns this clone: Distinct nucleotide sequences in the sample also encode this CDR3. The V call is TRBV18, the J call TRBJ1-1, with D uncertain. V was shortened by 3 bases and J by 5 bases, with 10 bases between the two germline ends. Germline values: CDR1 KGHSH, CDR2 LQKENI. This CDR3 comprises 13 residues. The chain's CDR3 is CASSPRAQTEAFF. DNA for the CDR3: TGTGCCAGCTCACCCAGAGCACAGACTGAAGCTTTCTTT.

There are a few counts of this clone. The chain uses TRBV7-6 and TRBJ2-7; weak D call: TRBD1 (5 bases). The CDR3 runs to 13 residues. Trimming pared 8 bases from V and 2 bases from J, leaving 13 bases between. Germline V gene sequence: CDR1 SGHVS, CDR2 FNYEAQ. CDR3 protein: CASGQGDAYEQYF. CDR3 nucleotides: TGTGCCAGCGGCCAGGGTGATGCCTACGAGCAGTACTTC.

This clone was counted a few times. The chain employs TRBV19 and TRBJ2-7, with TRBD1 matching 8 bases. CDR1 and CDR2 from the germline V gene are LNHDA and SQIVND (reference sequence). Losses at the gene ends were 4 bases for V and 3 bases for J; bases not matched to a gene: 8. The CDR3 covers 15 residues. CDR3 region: CASSNRQGAFYEQYF. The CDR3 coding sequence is TGTGCCAGTAGTAACCGGCAGGGGGCCTTCTACGAGCAGTACTTC.

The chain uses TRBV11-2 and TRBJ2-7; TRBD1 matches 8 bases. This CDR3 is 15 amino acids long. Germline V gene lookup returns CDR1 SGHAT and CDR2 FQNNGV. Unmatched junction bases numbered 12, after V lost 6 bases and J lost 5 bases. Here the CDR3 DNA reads TGTGCCAGCAGTCCGGTTACAGGGGGGATTGACGAGCAGTACTTC. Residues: CASSPVTGGIDEQYF.

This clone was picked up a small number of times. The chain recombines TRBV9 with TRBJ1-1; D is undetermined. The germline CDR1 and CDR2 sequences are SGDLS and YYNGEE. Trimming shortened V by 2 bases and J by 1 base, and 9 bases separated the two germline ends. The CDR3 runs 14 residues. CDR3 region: CASSVSGSNTEAFF. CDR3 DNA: TGTGCCAGCAGCGTTTCGGGGTCGAACACTGAAGCTTTCTTT. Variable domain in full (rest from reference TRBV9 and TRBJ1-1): DSGVTQTPKHLITATGQRVTLRCSPRSGDLSVYWYQQSLDQGLQFLIQYYNGEERAKGNILERFSAQQFPDLHSELNLSSLELGDSALYFCASSVSGSNTEAFFGQGTRLTVV.

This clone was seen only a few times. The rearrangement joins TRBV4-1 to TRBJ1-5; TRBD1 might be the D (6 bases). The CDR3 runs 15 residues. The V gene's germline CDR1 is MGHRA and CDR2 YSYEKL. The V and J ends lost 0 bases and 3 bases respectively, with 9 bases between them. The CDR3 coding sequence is TGCGCCAGCAGCCAAGATCCAGGGGTCAATCAGCCCCAGCATTTT. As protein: CASSQDPGVNQPQHF.

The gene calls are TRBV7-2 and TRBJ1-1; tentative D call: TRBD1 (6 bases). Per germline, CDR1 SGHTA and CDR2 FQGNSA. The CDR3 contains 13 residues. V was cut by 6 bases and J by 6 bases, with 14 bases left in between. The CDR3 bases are TGTGCCAGCAGTCGGCAGGGGAGGGCTGAAGCTTTCTTT. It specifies CASSRQGRAEAFF.

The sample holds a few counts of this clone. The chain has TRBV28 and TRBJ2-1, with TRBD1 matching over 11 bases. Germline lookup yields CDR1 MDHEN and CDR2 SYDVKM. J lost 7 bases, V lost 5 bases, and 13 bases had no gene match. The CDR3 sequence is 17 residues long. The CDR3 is CASSPAWTGGSGNEQFF. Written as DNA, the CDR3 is TGTGCCAGCAGTCCTGCTTGGACAGGGGGCTCGGGAAATGAGCAGTTCTTC.

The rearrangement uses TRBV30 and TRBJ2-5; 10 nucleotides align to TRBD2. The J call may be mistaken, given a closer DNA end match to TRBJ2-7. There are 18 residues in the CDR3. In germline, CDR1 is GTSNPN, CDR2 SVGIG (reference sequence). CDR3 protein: CAWKPGTSVSLSFYEQYF. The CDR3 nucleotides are TGTGCCTGGAAACCCGGGACTAGCGTTTCTCTCTCCTTCTACGAGCAGTACTTC.